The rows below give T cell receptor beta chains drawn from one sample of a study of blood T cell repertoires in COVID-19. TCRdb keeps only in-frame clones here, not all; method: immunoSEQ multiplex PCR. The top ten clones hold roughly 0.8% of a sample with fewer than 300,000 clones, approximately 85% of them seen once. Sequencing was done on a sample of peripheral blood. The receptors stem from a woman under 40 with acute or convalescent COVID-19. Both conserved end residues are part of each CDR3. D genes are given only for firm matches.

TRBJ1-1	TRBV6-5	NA	CASYEPGRPNTEAFF
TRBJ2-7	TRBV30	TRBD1	CAWSVQGDSEQYF
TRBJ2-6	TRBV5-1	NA	CASSTTSGANVLTF
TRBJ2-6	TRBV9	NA	CASSVAPRGTGANVLTF
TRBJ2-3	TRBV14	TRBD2	CASSQELSGIGTDTQYF
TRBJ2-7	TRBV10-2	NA	CASIWTTFYEQYF
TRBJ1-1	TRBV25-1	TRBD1	CASSDHRQGNTEAFF
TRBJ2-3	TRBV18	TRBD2	CASSPLAGEGDTQYF
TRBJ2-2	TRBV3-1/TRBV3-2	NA	CASSPRTGELFF
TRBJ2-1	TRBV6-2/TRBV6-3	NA	CASSYSPQAYNEQFF
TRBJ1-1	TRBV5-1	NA	CASRQPNTEAFF